This TCR beta chain was profiled in a study of T cells in Graves' hyperthyroidism and ophthalmopathy. Study conclusions and caveats: In validation, the model predicted ophthalmopathy. These predictions came a median approximately 6.5 months before onset.

This CDR3 contains 14 residues. Germline CDR1 reads MDHEN; CDR2 reads SYDVKM. V lost 1 base to trimming and J lost 0 bases, with 7 bases between them. The definition of stable Graves' hyperthyroidism was no ophthalmopathy progression within 18 months. Hyperthyroidism was newly diagnosed in patients aged 18 to 65 (duration under 2 months). Fresh peripheral blood, around 9.3 ml, was the source of the PBMCs. Amplification targeted TCR beta CDR3 regions from RNA transcripts. With the HTBI primer set, the TCR CDR3 went through a first round of RT-PCR. One entry per CDR3 protein results from TCRdb running MiXCR on the multiplex PCR reads. The sample carries a few hundred thousand distinct CDR3 sequences, 12% to 15% recorded once. This clonotype was recorded at least ten times. Its specificity is unknown.

The chain combines TRBV28 with TRBJ2-7; D perhaps matches TRBD1 (6 bases). Sequenced input: blood. The sequence was collected from a woman aged 40 to 50 with Graves' hyperthyroidism. CDR3 nucleotide sequence: TGTGCCAGCAGTTTATCAGGGGTCTCCTACGAGCAGTACTTC. Amino acids: CASSLSGVSYEQYF.